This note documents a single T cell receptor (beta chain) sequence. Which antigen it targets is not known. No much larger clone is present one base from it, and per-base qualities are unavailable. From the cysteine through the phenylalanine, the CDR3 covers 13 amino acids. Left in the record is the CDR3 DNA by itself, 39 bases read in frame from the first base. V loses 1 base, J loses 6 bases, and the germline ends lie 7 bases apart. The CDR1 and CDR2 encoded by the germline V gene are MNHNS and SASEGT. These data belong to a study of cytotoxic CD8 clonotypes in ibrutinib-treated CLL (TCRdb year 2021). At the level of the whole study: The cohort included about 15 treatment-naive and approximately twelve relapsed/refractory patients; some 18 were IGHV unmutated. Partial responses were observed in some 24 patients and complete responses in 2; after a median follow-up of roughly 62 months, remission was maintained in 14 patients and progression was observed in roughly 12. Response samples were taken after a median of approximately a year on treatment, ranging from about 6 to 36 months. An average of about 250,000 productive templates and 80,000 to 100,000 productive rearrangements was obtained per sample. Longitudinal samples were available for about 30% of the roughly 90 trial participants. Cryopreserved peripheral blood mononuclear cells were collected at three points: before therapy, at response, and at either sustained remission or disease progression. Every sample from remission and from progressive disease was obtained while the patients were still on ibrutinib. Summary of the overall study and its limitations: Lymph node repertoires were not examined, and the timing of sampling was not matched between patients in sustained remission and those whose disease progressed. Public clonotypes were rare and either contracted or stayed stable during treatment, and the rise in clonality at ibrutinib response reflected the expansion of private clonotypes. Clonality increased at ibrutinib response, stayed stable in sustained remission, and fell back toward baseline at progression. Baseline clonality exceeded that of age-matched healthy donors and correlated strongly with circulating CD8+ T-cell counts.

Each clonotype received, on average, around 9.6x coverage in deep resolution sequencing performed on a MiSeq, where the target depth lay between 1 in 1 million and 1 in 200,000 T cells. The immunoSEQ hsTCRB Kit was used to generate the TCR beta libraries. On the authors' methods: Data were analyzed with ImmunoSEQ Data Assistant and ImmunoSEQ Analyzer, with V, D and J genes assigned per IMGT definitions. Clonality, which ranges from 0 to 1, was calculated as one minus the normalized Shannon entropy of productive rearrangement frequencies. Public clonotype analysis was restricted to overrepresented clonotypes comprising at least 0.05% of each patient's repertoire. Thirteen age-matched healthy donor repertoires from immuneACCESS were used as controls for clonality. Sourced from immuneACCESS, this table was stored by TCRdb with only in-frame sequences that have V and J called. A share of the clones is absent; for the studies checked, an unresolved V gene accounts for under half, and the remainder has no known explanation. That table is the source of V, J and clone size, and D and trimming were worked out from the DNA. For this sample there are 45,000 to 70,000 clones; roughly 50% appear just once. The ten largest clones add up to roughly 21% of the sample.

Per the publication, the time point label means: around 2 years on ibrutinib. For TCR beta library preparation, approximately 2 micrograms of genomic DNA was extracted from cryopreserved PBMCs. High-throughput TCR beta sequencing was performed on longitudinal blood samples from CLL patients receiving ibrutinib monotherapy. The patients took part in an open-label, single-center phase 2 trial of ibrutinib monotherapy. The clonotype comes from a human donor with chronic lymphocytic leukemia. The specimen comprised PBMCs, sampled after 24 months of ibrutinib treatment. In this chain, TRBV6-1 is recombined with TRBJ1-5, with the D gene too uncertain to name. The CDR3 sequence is CASSEGLSQPQHF. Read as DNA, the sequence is TGTGCCAGCAGTGAAGGGTTAAGTCAGCCCCAGCATTTT.